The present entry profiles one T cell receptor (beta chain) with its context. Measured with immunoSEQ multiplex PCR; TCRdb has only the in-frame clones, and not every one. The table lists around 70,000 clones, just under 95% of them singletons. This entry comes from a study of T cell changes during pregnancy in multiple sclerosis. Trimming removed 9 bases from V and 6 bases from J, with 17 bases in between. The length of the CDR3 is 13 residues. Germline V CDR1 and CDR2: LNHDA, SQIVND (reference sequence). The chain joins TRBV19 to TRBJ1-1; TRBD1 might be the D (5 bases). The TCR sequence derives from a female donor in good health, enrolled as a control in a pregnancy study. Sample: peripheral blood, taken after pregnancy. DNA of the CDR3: TGTGCCAGCGCACACCAGGGAGGCCCTGAAGCTTTCTTT. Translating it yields CASAHQGGPEAFF.